Shown below are 12 T cell receptor beta chains from a single sample sequenced in a study of blood T cell repertoires in COVID-19 (dated by TCRdb to 2018 to 2020). Receptor amplification or capture employed the immunoSEQ multiplex PCR assay. TCRdb limited this immuneACCESS table to in-frame rearrangements with V and J called. A share of clones is missing; checked studies link under half to unresolved V genes, and the rest is unexplained. This sample gives approximately 200,000 clones in total; approximately 81% of them show up just once. The ten largest clonotypes hold about 19% of the sample. Sequencing was carried out using PBMCs or T cells enriched from blood (not recorded which). All receptors derive from a man aged 40-49 years who had recovered from COVID-19.

This clone has a single count. The V call is TRBV7-8, the J call TRBJ2-2, with TRBD2 identical over 7 bases. The CDR3 totals 16 residues. In germline, CDR1 is SGHVS, CDR2 FQNEAQ. The V gene end was trimmed by 2 bases and the J gene end by 6 bases; junction bases not matched to a gene: 9. The CDR3 loop is CASSLPSGIVAGELFF. CDR3 nucleotide sequence: TGTGCCAGCAGCTTACCAAGCGGGATCGTGGCCGGGGAGCTGTTTTTT.

This clone was seen just once. The CDR3, as DNA: TGTGCCAGCAGCCGCATTTCCGGGACAGACTACGAGCAGTACTTC. It translates to CASSRISGTDYEQYF. This chain links TRBV6-5 with TRBJ2-7; the match to TRBD1 covers 7 bases. Losses at the gene ends were 6 bases for V and 3 bases for J; bases not matched to a gene: 11. The CDR3 spans 15 residues. Germline assignment: CDR1 MNHEY and CDR2 SVGAGI.

The chain links TRBV30 to TRBJ2-7, with 7 bases aligning to TRBD2. The germline CDR1 and CDR2 sequences are GTSNPN and SVGIG (reference sequence). The CDR3 contains 13 residues. The V segment lost 6 bases and the J segment 7 bases; nucleotides outside the gene matches: 12. CDR3 sequence reads: CACNTGGSEEQYF. CDR3 in DNA: TGTGCCTGCAACACGGGGGGATCGGAGGAGCAGTACTTC.

The chain links TRBV5-8 to TRBJ2-4, with 10 bases lining up with TRBD2. The length of the CDR3 is 17 residues. V was pared by 0 bases and J by 0 bases, with 3 bases of the junction left unmatched. The germline V gene encodes CDR1 SGHTS and CDR2 YDEGEE. Here the CDR3 reads CASSLAGLALAKNIQYF. Written as DNA, the CDR3 is TGTGCCAGCAGCTTGGCGGGACTAGCGTTAGCCAAAAACATTCAGTACTTC.

The chain uses TRBV24-1 and TRBJ2-2, with D maybe TRBD1 (5 bases). Trimming shortened V by 7 bases and J by 7 bases, and 9 bases separated the two germline ends. CDR1 and CDR2 (germline): KGHDR, SFDVKD. The CDR3 length is 12 residues. In DNA, the CDR3 is TGTGCCACCAGCAGGGCGATCGGGGAGCTGTTTTTT. It specifies CATSRAIGELFF.

The V gene is TRBV7-2, the J gene TRBJ2-7; D is unresolved. Trimming stripped 2 bases from V and 1 base from J, with 12 bases between. The CDR3 has 15 residues. Per the germline V gene, CDR1 is SGHTA and CDR2 is FQGNSA. CDR3 bases: TGTGCCAGCAGCTTAATCGTGAGCGCTTCCTACGAGCAGTACTTC. Its translation is CASSLIVSASYEQYF.

The chain joins TRBV2 to TRBJ1-5, with a tentative D call TRBD1 (5 bases). CDR1 and CDR2 from the germline V gene are SNHLY and FYNNEI. V lost 7 bases and J 3 bases, leaving 16 bases between the germline ends. The CDR3 runs to 15 residues. CDR3 DNA sequence: TGTGCCAGCACAAGGGGCAGGGAAAACAATCAGCCCCAGCATTTT. Translated: CASTRGRENNQPQHF.

The chain employs TRBV6-2 or TRBV6-3 and TRBJ2-7, with a tentative D call TRBD2 (5 bases). Deletions cut 2 bases from V and 1 base from J, with 9 bases between. There are 14 residues in the CDR3. The germline V gene encodes CDR1 MNHEY and CDR2 SVGEGT. CDR3 amino acids: CASSYLPGSYEQYF. Written as DNA, the CDR3 is TGTGCCAGCAGTTACCTCCCGGGGTCCTACGAGCAGTACTTC.

The chain uses TRBV5-8 and TRBJ2-1; weak D call: TRBD2 (6 bases). The CDR3 runs 13 residues. V shed 7 bases and J shed 0 bases, with 8 bases lying between them. Germline CDR1 SGHTS, CDR2 YDEGEE. The CDR3 region has the DNA TGTGCCAGCGACGGGAGCTCCTACAATGAGCAGTTCTTC. It codes for CASDGSSYNEQFF. The whole variable domain, remainder taken from reference TRBV5-8 and TRBJ2-1, is EAGVTQSPTHLIKTRGQQATLRCSPISGHTSVYWYQQALGLGLQFLLWYDEGEERNRGNFPPRFSGRQFPNYSSELNVNALELEDSALYLCASDGSSYNEQFFGPGTRLTVL.

This clone was observed a few times. This sequence joins TRBV9 and TRBJ2-2; maybe TRBD2 (6 bases). CDR1 and CDR2 (germline): SGDLS, YYNGEE. This CDR3 comprises 16 residues. V lost 1 base and J lost 0, with 10 bases in between. CDR3 sequence reads: CASSVSSGPNTGELFF. The DNA for the CDR3 is TGTGCCAGCAGCGTAAGCAGCGGGCCGAACACCGGGGAGCTGTTTTTT.

CDR3: CASSDSLNTEAFF. CDR3 DNA sequence: TGCGCCAGCAGCGACAGCTTGAACACTGAAGCTTTCTTT. V is TRBV5-1 and J is TRBJ1-1; D may be TRBD1 (5 bases). The CDR3 consists of 13 residues. The V and J ends lost 4 bases and 0 bases respectively, with 7 bases between them. CDR1 SGHRS and CDR2 YFSETQ come from the germline V gene. Based on the CDR3 plus reference TRBV5-1 and TRBJ1-1, the full variable domain is KAGVTQTPRYLIKTRGQQVTLSCSPISGHRSVSWYQQTPGQGLQFLFEYFSETQRNKGNFPGRFSGRQFSNSRSEMNVSTLELGDSALYLCASSDSLNTEAFFGQGTRLTVV.

The gene calls are TRBV9 and TRBJ2-1; TRBD2 might be the D (5 bases). This CDR3 spans 15 amino acids. Per germline, CDR1 SGDLS and CDR2 YYNGEE. Deletions cut 4 bases from V and 8 bases from J, with 19 bases between. The CDR3 protein is CASSTDSPGMDEQFF. The DNA of the CDR3 is TGTGCCAGCAGCACGGACTCCCCCGGTATGGATGAGCAGTTCTTC.